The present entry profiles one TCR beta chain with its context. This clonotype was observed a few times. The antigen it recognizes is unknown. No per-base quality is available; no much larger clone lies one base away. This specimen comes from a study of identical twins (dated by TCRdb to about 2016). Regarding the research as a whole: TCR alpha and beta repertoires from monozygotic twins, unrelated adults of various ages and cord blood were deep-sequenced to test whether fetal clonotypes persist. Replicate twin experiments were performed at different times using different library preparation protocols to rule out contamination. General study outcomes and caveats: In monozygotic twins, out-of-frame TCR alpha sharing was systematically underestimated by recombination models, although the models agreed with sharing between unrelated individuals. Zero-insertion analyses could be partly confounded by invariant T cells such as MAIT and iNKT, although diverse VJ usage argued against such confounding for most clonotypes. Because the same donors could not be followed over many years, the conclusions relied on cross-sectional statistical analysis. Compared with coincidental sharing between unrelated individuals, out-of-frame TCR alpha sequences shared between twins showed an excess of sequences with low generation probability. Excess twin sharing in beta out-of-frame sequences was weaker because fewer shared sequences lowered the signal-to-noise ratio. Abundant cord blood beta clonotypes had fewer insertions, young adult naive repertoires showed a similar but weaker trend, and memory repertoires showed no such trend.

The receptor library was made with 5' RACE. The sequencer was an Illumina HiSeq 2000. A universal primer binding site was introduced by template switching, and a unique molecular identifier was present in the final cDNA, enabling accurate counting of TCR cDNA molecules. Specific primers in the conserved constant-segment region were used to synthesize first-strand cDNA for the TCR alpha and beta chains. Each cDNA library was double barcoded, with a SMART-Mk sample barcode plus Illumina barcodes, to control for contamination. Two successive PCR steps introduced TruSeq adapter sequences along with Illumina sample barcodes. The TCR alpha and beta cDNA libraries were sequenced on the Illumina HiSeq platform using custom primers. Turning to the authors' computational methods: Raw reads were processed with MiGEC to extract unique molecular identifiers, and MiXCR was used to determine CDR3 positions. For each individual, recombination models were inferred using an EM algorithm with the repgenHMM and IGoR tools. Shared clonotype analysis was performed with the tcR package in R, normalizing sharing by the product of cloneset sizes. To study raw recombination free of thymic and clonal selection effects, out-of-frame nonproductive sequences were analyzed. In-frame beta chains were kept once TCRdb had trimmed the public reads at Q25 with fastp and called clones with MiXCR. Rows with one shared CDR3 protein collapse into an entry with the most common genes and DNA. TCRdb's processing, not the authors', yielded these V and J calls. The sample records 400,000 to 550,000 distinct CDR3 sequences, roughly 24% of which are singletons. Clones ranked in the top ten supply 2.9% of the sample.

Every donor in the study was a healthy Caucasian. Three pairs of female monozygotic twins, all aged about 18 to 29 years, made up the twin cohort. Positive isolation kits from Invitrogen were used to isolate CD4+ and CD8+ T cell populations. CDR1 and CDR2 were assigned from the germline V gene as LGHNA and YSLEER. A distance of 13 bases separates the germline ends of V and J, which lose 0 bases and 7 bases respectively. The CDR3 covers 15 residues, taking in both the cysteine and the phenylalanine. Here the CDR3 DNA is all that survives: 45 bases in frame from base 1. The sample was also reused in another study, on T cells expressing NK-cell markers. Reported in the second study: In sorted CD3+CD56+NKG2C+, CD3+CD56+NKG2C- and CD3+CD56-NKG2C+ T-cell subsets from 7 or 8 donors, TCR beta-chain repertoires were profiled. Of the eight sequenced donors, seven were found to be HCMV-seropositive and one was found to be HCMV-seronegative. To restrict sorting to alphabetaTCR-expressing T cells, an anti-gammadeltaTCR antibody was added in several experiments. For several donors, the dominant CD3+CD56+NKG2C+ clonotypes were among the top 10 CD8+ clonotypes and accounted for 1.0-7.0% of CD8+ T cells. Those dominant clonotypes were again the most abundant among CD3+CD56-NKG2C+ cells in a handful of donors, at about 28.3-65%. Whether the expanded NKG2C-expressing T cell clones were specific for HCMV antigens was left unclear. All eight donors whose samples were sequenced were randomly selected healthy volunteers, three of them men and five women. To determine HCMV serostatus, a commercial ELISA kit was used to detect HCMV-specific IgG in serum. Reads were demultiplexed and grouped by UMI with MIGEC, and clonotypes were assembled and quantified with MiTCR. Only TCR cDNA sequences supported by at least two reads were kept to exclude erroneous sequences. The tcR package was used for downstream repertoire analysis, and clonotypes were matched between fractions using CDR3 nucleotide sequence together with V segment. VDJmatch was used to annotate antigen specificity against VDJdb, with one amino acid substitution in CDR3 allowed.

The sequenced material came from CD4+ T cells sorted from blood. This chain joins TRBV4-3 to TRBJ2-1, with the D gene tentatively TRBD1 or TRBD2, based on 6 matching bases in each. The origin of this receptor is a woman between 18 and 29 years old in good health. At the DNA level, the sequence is TGCGCCAGCAGCCAAGAGCACCGAGGGGGGAATGAGCAGTTCTTC. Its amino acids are CASSQEHRGGNEQFF.